These 18 T cell receptor beta chains came from one sample sequenced in a study of identical twins (TCRdb year 2016). Receptors were amplified or captured by 5' RACE. Data came from an Illumina HiSeq 2000. TCRdb took the public reads, trimmed them with fastp at Q25, ran MiXCR for clone calling and kept in-frame beta chains. Every CDR3 protein is listed once, alongside the most common genes and DNA of its rows. This sample lists hundreds of thousands of distinct CDR3 sequences; 9.4% were detected once. The ten largest account for 4% to 6% of the sample. Sequenced input: memory (CD45RO+) T cells sorted from blood. This sample's cell subset or site label indicates: CD45RO+ enriched T cells. These receptors originate from a woman younger than 35 in good health.

Ten or more counts support this clonotype. The chain has TRBV7-8 and TRBJ2-1; D is unresolved. CDR1 is SGHVS, CDR2 FQNEAQ, per germline. This CDR3 region has 12 residues. The ends were cut back, 5 bases at V and 9 bases at J, with 11 bases in the middle. The CDR3 loop is CASSKERSEQFF. CDR3 coding DNA: TGTGCCAGCAGCAAAGAAAGGAGTGAGCAGTTCTTC.

Only one count was recorded for this clonotype. Possible read error: a much larger clone is one base away. The chain has TRBV5-1 and TRBJ2-5, with 7 bases that match TRBD2. This CDR3 is built from 13 residues. After removal of 2 bases from V and 7 bases from J, the junction contained 5 bases not matched to a gene. The germline CDR1 and CDR2 sequences are SGHRS and YFSETQ. The DNA of the CDR3 is TGCGCCAGCAGCTTTGAGCGGGGAGGGACCCAGTACTTC. Protein product: CASSFERGGTQYF.

This clonotype was recorded many times. V is TRBV7-9 and J is TRBJ1-1; D not resolved. This CDR3 spans 14 amino acids. Germline loops: CDR1 SEHNR, CDR2 FQNEAQ (reference sequence). The V gene lost 2 bases and the J gene lost 5 bases, with 12 bases spanning the gap. This chain's CDR3 is CASSLISGETEAFF. Written as DNA, the CDR3 is TGTGCCAGCAGCTTAATCTCGGGTGAGACTGAAGCTTTCTTT.

This rearrangement joins TRBV12-3 or TRBV12-4 to TRBJ1-4, with D maybe TRBD1 (5 bases). The CDR3 is made up of 15 amino acids. V lost 4 bases and J lost 5, with 14 bases in between. The CDR3 region is CASSSPRQKNEKLFF. The CDR3 region has the DNA TGTGCCAGCAGTTCTCCGAGACAGAAGAATGAAAAACTGTTTTTT.

The chain couples TRBV7-4 to TRBJ2-7; D not resolved. This CDR3 contains 14 residues. Germline V lookup: CDR1 SGHVT, CDR2 SQSDAQ. Trimming removed 2 bases at V and 6 bases at J, with 14 bases between. The CDR3 reads CASSLSLWAGEQYF. The DNA of the CDR3 is TGTGCCAGCAGCTTAAGTTTATGGGCCGGCGAGCAGTACTTC. The complete variable domain, with remaining parts taken from reference TRBV7-4 and TRBJ2-7, reads GAGVSQSPRYKVAKRGRDVALRCDSISGHVTLYWYRQTLGQGSEVLTYSQSDAQRDKSGRPSGRFSAERPERSVSTLKIQRTEQGDSAVYLCASSLSLWAGEQYFGPGTRLTVT.

This clonotype was counted between two and nine times. This chain uses TRBV3-1 with TRBJ2-7, with D unclear. The CDR3 is made up of 13 amino acids. Trimming took off 3 bases at V and 4 bases at J, with 10 bases between the two ends. Germline loops: CDR1 LGHDT, CDR2 YNNKEL (reference sequence). The CDR3 region is CASSQFIRYEQYF. The CDR3 DNA follows: TGTGCCAGCAGCCAGTTTATCCGGTACGAGCAGTACTTC.

This clonotype was seen more than once but under ten times. The chain links TRBV6-1 to TRBJ2-5; 10 nucleotides align to TRBD2. Losses at the gene ends were 3 bases for V and 2 bases for J; bases not matched to a gene: 3. Looked up from germline, CDR1 is MNHNS and CDR2 is SASEGT. This CDR3 has 15 residues. The CDR3: CASSELAGAQETQYF. The CDR3 bases are TGTGCCAGCAGTGAGCTAGCGGGGGCACAAGAGACCCAGTACTTC.

Many counts were recorded for this clonotype. The chain links TRBV3-1 to TRBJ1-2; D is ambiguous. Germline CDR1 reads LGHDT; CDR2 reads YNNKEL (reference sequence). The CDR3 runs to 14 residues. Trimming removed 3 bases at V and 8 bases at J, with 16 bases between. The DNA of the CDR3 is TGTGCCAGCAGCCACCCAGAAGGGTTACGGGGCTACACCTTC. Protein: CASSHPEGLRGYTF.

This rearrangement joins TRBV20-1 to TRBJ2-1; 12 bases are a match to TRBD2. The CDR3 is 20 amino acids. Germline V gene data show CDR1 as DFQATT and CDR2 as SNEGSKA (reference sequence). Unmatched junction bases numbered 16, after V lost 0 bases and J lost 4 bases. CDR3 in amino acids: CSARDNLLAGGHYLYNEQFF. CDR3 bases: TGCAGTGCTAGAGATAACTTACTAGCGGGAGGCCACTACTTGTACAATGAGCAGTTCTTC.

For the CDR3, the DNA is TGCAGTGCCCCTGGTGGGAGGGAAAAACTGTTTTTT. Its translation is CSAPGGREKLFF. The chain employs TRBV20-1 and TRBJ1-4, with no clear D. CDR1 and CDR2 (germline): DFQATT, SNEGSKA (reference sequence). This CDR3 contains 12 residues. V was pared by 6 bases and J by 8 bases, with 13 bases between.

This clonotype came up a few times. The chain is built from TRBV20-1 and TRBJ2-7; the match to TRBD1 covers 8 bases. Unmatched junction bases numbered 4, after V lost 0 bases and J lost 0 bases. CDR1 is DFQATT and CDR2 is SNEGSKA in the germline V gene (reference sequence). The CDR3 length is 15 residues. CDR3 coding DNA: TGCAGTGCTAGAGATCGGACAGGGCGCTCCTACGAGCAGTACTTC. This translates into CSARDRTGRSYEQYF.

This clonotype was picked up a small number of times. J is TRBJ2-7 and V is TRBV7-2; perhaps TRBD1 as D (5 bases). CDR3 length: 13 residues. Germline V lookup: CDR1 SGHTA, CDR2 FQGNSA. V lost 5 bases, J lost 3 bases, and 11 bases lay in between. Written as DNA, the CDR3 is TGTGCCAGCAGCGGGATCCAGGGCTACGAGCAGTACTTC. This encodes CASSGIQGYEQYF.

This chain links TRBV15 with TRBJ2-7; 8 nucleotides agree with TRBD2. J lost 7 bases, V lost 0 bases, and 5 bases had no gene match. CDR3 length: 14 amino acids. Per germline, CDR1 LNHNV and CDR2 YYDKDF (reference sequence). CDR3 in DNA: TGTGCCACCAGCAGAGATCGGGAGGGACGAGAGCAGTACTTC. Amino acids: CATSRDREGREQYF.

The chain recombines TRBV6-4 with TRBJ2-6, with 7 bases lining up with TRBD1. This CDR3 spans 15 amino acids. J lost 1 base, V lost 3 bases, and 0 bases had no gene match. Germline assignment: CDR1 MRHNA and CDR2 SNTAGT. The CDR3 here is CASSEGQSGANVLTF. The CDR3 bases are TGTGCCAGCAGTGAGGGACAGTCTGGGGCCAACGTCCTGACTTTC.

This clonotype was found many times. The V call is TRBV12-3 or TRBV12-4, the J call TRBJ1-1; no definite D call. V was shortened by 5 bases and J by 9 bases, with 19 bases between the two germline ends. There are 14 residues in the CDR3. CDR3 nucleotide sequence: TGTGCCAGCAGTCGGCTGGACTCGCGTCGGAAAGCTTTCTTT. This encodes CASSRLDSRRKAFF.

This clonotype has just a few counts. This sequence joins TRBV20-1 and TRBJ2-1; maybe TRBD1 (5 bases). V was shortened by 6 bases and J by 5 bases, with 17 bases between the two germline ends. CDR3 length: 14 amino acids. Germline values: CDR1 DFQATT, CDR2 SNEGSKA (reference sequence). CDR3 protein: CSADGPGNNNEQFF. In DNA, the CDR3 is TGCAGTGCCGATGGACCAGGGAACAACAATGAGCAGTTCTTC.

Here the CDR3 DNA reads TGTGCCAGCAGTGTGACAGGGATAGGTGGCTACACCTTC. Protein sequence: CASSVTGIGGYTF. The rearrangement uses TRBV6-1 and TRBJ1-2; TRBD1 matches at 7 bases. The ends lost 4 bases at V and 7 bases at J; junction bases unmatched: 6. Germline-derived CDR1 and CDR2 are MNHNS and SASEGT. This CDR3 region has 13 residues.

The chain couples TRBV20-1 to TRBJ2-5, with D unclear. Germline assignment: CDR1 DFQATT and CDR2 SNEGSKA (reference sequence). The V and J ends lost 1 base and 7 bases respectively, with 10 bases between them. The CDR3 consists of 12 residues. DNA for the CDR3: TGCAGTGCTAGAGCTAGTTCAGGGACCCAGTACTTC. Protein product: CSARASSGTQYF.